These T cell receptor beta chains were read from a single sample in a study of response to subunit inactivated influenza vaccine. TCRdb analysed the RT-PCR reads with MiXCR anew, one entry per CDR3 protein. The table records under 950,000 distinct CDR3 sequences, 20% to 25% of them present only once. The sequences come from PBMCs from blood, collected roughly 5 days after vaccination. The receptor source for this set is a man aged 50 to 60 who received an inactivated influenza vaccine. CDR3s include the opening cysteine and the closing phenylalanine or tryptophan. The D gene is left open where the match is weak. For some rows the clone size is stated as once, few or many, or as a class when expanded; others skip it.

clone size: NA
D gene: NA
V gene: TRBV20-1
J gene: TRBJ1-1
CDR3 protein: CSARDTAAPNTEAFF
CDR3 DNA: TGCAGTGCTAGAGATACGGCGGCCCCGAACACTGAAGCTTTCTTT

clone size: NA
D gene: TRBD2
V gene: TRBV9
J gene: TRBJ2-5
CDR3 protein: CASSDGRGLETQYF
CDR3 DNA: TGTGCCAGCAGCGACGGGAGGGGTTTAGAGACCCAGTACTTC

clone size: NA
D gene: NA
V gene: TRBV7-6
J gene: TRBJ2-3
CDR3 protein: CASSLELFTDTQYF
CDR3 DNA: TGTGCCAGCAGCTTAGAACTTTTCACAGATACGCAGTATTTT

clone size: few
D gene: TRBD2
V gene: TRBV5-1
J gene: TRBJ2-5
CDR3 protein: CASSLEPAGTGETQYF
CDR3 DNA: TGCGCCAGCAGCTTGGAACCAGCGGGGACGGGAGAGACCCAGTACTTC

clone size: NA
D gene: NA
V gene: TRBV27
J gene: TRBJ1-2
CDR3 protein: CASSLWGTLHYSYTF
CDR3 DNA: TGTGCCAGCAGTTTATGGGGAACCCTCCACTATAGCTACACCTTC

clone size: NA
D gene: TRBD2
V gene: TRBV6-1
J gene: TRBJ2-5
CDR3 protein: CAGQETSGAQETQYF
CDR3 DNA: TGTGCCGGCCAAGAGACTAGCGGGGCCCAAGAGACCCAGTACTTC

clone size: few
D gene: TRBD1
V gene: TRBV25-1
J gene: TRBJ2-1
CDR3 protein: CASSWVTSTGGADNEQFF
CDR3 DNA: TGTGCCAGCAGTTGGGTTACATCGACAGGGGGCGCGGACAATGAGCAGTTCTTC

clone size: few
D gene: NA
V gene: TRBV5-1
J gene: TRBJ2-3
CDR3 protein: CASSLAALTGTDTQYF
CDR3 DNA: TGCGCCAGCAGCTTGGCCGCGTTGACTGGCACAGATACGCAGTATTTT

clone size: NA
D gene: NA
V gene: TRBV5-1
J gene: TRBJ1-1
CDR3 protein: CASSSEVVKNTEAFF
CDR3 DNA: TGCGCCAGCAGCTCGGAGGTCGTCAAGAACACTGAAGCTTTCTTT

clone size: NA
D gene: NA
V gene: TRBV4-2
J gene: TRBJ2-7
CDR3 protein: CASSLLQESSYEQYF
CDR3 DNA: TGTGCCAGCAGCCTATTACAGGAATCTTCCTACGAGCAGTACTTC

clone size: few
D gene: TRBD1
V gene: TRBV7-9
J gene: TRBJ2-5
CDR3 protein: CASSTPTGLQETQYF
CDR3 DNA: TGTGCCAGCAGCACCCCGACAGGGCTTCAAGAGACCCAGTACTTC

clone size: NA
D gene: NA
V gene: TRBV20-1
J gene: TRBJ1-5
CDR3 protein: CSARPHNQPQHF
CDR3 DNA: TGCAGTGCTAGACCACACAATCAGCCCCAGCATTTT

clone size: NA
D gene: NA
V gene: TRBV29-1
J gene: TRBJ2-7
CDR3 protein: CSVVMQGPYEQYF
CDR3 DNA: TGCAGCGTTGTGATGCAGGGGCCATACGAGCAGTACTTC

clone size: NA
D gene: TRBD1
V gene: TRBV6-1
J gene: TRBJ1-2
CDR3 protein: CATRDRVSGGYTF
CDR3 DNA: TGTGCCACCCGTGACAGGGTCTCTGGTGGCTACACCTTC

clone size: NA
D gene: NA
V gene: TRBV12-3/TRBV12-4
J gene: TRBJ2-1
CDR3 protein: CASSLAAPGRRQSSYNEQFF
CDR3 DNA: TGTGCCAGCAGTTTGGCGGCCCCTGGGCGACGACAGAGCTCCTACAATGAGCAGTTCTTC

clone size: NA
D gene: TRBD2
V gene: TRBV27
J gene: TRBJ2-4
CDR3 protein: CASSLTWTSGGRLAKNIQYF
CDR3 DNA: TGTGCCAGCAGTCTCACCTGGACTAGCGGGGGGCGCTTAGCCAAAAACATTCAGTACTTC

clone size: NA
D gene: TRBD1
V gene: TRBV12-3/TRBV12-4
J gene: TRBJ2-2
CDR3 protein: CASSFDREWGELFF
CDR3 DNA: TGTGCCAGCAGTTTCGACAGGGAGTGGGGGGAGCTGTTTTTT

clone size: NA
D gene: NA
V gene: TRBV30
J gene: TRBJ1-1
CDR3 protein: CACAGIYTEAFF
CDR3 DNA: TGTGCCTGCGCGGGTATTTACACTGAAGCTTTCTTT

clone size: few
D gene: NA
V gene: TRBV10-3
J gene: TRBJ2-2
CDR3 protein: CAIRVERQGLRTGELFF
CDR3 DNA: TGTGCCATCAGAGTGGAAAGGCAGGGGCTACGAACCGGGGAGCTGTTTTTT

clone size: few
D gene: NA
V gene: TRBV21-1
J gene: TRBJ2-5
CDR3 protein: CASSLRGQGIGTQYF
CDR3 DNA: TGTGCCAGCAGCCTCCGAGGACAGGGGATTGGGACCCAGTACTTC

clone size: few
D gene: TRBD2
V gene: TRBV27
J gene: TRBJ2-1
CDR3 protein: CASSYSGRAYEQFF
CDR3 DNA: TGTGCCAGCAGTTATAGCGGGAGGGCCTATGAGCAGTTCTTC

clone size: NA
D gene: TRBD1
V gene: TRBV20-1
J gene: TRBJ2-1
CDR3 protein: CSAISRDSYEQFF
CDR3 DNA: TGCAGTGCTATCAGCCGGGACAGTTACGAGCAGTTCTTC

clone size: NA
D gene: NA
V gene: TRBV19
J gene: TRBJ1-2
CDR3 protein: CASSMFSFSTYNYGYTF
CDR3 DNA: TGTGCCAGTAGTATGTTCAGCTTTTCGACTTATAACTATGGCTACACCTTC

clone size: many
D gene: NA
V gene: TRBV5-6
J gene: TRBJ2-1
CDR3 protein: CASSSRGHVSYNEQFF
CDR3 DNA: TGTGCCAGCAGCTCCCGTGGGCACGTCTCCTACAATGAGCAGTTCTTC

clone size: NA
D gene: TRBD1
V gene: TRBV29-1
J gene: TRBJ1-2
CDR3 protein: CSVGPTGTGGYGYTF
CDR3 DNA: TGCAGCGTTGGTCCGACCGGGACAGGGGGCTATGGCTACACCTTC

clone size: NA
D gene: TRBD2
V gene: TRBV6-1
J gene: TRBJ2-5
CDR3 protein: CASSPRGEGKETQYF
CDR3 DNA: TGTGCCAGCAGCCCCCGGGGGGAAGGCAAAGAGACCCAGTACTTC

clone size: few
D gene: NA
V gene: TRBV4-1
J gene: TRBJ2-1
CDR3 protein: CASSQELVGEQFF
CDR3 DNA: TGCGCCAGCAGCCAAGAATTGGTGGGGGAGCAGTTCTTC

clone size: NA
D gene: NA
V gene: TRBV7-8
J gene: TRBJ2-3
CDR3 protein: CASSLGIDTDTQYF
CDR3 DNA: TGTGCCAGCAGCTTGGGCATCGACACAGATACGCAGTATTTT

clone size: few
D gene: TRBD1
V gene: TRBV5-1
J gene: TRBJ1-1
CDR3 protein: CASSRGTGSLGAFF
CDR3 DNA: TGCGCCAGCAGCCGGGGGACAGGTAGCCTTGGAGCTTTCTTT

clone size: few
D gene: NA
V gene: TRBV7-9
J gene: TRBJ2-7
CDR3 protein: CASSLFLRSPEQYF
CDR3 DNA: TGTGCCAGCAGCTTATTCTTGCGCTCCCCCGAGCAGTACTTC

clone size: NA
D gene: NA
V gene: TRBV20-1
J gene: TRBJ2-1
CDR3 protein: CSAAPEQMKQFF
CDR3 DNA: TGCAGTGCGGCTCCGGAACAGATGAAGCAGTTCTTC

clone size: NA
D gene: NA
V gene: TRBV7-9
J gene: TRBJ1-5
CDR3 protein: CASSLDRGRVNQPQHF
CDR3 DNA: TGTGCCAGCAGCTTAGACCGAGGCAGGGTCAATCAGCCCCAGCATTTT

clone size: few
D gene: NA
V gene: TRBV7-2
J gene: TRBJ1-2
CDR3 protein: CASSLDSLLGYTF
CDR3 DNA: TGTGCCAGCAGCCTAGATAGCTTGCTTGGCTACACCTTC

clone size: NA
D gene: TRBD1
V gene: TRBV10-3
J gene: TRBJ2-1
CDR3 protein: CSISGRTGGSYNEQFF
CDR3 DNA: TGTTCCATCAGTGGGAGGACAGGGGGCTCCTACAATGAGCAGTTCTTC

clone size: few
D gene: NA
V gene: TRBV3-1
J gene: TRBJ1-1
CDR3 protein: CASSPLRTWLDTEAFF
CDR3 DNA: TGTGCCAGCAGCCCACTTCGGACATGGTTGGACACTGAAGCTTTCTTT

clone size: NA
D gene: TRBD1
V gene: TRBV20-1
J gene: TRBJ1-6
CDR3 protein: CSASETGPNSPLHF
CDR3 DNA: TGCAGTGCTAGCGAGACAGGGCCTAATTCACCCCTCCACTTT

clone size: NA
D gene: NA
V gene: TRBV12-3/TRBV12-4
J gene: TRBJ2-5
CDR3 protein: CASSLVEGRPQETQYF
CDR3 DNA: TGTGCCAGCAGTTTAGTTGAGGGGAGGCCTCAAGAGACCCAGTACTTC

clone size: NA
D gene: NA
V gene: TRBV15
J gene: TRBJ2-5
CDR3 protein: CATSTRTELETQYF
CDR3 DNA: TGTGCCACCAGCACCCGGACCGAACTGGAGACCCAGTACTTC

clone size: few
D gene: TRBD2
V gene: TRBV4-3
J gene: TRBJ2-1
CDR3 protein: CASSQGMRREAIGRGEQFF
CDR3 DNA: TGCGCCAGCAGCCAAGGAATGCGGCGGGAGGCCATCGGAAGAGGGGAGCAGTTCTTC

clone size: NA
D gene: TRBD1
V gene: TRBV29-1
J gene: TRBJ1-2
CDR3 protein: CSVGTGFMVGYTF
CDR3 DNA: TGCAGCGTCGGGACAGGGTTTATGGTTGGCTACACCTTC

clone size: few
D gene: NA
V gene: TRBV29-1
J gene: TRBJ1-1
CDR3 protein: CSASGTEAFF
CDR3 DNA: TGCAGCGCCTCGGGAACTGAAGCTTTCTTT

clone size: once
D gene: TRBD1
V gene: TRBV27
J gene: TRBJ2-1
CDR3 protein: CASSTPGQGNNEQFF
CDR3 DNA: TGTGCCAGCAGTACCCCGGGACAGGGTAACAATGAGCAGTTCTTC

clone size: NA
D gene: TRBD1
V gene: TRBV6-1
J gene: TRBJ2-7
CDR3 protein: CASKPGQGTYEQYF
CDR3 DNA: TGTGCCAGCAAACCGGGACAGGGTACCTACGAGCAGTACTTC

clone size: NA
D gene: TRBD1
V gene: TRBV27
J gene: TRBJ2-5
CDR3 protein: CASSSDREGLYNQETQYF
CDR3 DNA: TGTGCCAGCAGTTCGGACAGGGAAGGTCTATACAACCAAGAGACCCAGTACTTC

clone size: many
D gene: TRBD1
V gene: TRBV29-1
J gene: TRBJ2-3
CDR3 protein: CSVEDKGQGIDTQYF
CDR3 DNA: TGCAGCGTTGAAGATAAGGGACAGGGAATAGATACGCAGTATTTT

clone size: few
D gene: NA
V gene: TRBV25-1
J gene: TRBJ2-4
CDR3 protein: CASWSIAKNIQYF
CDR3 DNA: TGTGCCAGCTGGAGTATAGCCAAAAACATTCAGTACTTC

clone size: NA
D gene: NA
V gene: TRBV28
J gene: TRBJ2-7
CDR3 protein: CASSISTSYEQYF
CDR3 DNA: TGTGCCAGCAGTATATCAACCTCCTACGAGCAGTACTTC

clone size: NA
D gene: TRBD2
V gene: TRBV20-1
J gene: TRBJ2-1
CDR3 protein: CSASNAAGGNEQFF
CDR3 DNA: TGCAGTGCCAGTAATGCAGCGGGGGGGAATGAGCAGTTCTTC

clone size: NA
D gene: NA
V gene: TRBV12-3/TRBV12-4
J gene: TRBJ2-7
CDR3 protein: CASGDVLMSYEQYF
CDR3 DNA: TGTGCTTCAGGGGACGTCTTAATGTCCTACGAGCAGTACTTC

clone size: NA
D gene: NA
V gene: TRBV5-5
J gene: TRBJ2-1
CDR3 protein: CASSLDSGEPYNEQFF
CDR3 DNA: TGTGCCAGCAGCTTGGATTCTGGGGAACCTTACAATGAGCAGTTCTTC

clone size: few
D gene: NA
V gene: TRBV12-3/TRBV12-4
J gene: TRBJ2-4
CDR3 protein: CASSHSKNIQYF
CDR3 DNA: TGTGCCAGCAGTCACTCCAAAAACATTCAGTACTTC